The sequence of this T cell receptor beta chain was determined in a study of identical twins. Study-wide results and limits: Cord blood beta clonotypes that were abundant carried fewer insertions, and memory repertoires showed no such trend. Invariant MAIT and iNKT cells could partly confound zero-insertion analyses.

Unique molecular identifiers were in the cDNA, with template-switch universal primer binding. TCRdb reprocessed the 5' RACE reads with MiXCR, giving one entry per CDR3 protein. The table lists 460,000 or so distinct CDR3 sequences, 14% of them singletons. V was cut by 3 bases and J by 1 base, with 9 bases left in between. There are 15 residues in the CDR3. Germline lookup yields CDR1 LGHDT and CDR2 YNNKEL (reference sequence). At least ten counts were recorded for this clonotype. Its antigen is still unknown. In addition, the sample was reused for a study of yellow fever vaccine responses in identical twins. This second study says: Twins' vaccine T cell response reportedly seemed partly convergent, partly personalized.

Sequencing used CD4+ T cells sorted from blood. The receptor was isolated from a woman under 30 in good health. The rearrangement links TRBV3-1 to TRBJ2-2, with no clear D. This CDR3 is CASSQGTVNTGELFF. DNA for the CDR3: TGTGCCAGCAGCCAGGGAACGGTGAACACCGGGGAGCTGTTTTTT.